The subject of this entry is one T cell receptor (beta chain). Then a second PCR, running roughly 7 to 12 cycles, was carried out with a sample-barcoded 5' primer and a J-beta primer mix. From the 5' RACE reads, TCRdb called clonotypes with MiXCR, one entry per CDR3 protein. The data hold fewer than 2,000,000 distinct CDR3 sequences, with around 40% observed a single time. Ranging in age from roughly 6 to 100, the donors were healthy Caucasian individuals from Russia. The CDR3 runs to 14 residues. Germline V gene lookup returns CDR1 SGHTS and CDR2 YDEGEE. The V gene lost 5 bases and the J gene lost 7 bases, with 18 bases spanning the gap. The data were taken from a study of blood T cells in healthy people across ages. Looking at the study overall: About one barcoded beta molecule per two T cells came from capture by template switching.

The rearrangement links TRBV5-8 to TRBJ2-5; the D gene could be TRBD1 or TRBD2 (5 bases each). This receptor was taken from a human donor in good health. The sample consisted of blood. CDR3 sequence reads: CASRTGRLMTTQYF. The CDR3 coding sequence is TGTGCCAGCAGAACGGGACGGCTAATGACGACCCAGTACTTC.